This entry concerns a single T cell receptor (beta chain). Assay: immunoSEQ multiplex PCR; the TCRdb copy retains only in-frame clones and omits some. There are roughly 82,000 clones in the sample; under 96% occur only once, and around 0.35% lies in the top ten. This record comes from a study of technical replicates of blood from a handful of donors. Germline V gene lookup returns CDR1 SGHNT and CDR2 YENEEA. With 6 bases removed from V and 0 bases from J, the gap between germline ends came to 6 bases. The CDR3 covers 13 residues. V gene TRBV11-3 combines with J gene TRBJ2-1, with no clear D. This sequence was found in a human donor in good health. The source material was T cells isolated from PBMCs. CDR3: CASSRSSYNEQFF. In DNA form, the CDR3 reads TGTGCCAGCAGTAGGAGCTCCTACAATGAGCAGTTCTTC.